Below, 4 T cell receptor beta chains from the same sample are listed, as sequenced in a study of blood T cell repertoires in COVID-19. Produced via immunoSEQ multiplex PCR; TCRdb's table is partial and in-frame only. This sample has fewer than 45,000 clones; approximately 80% occur once, and the top ten carry 11% to 15%. Sequencing was performed on peripheral blood. These receptors were collected from a human donor in a cohort sampled during active COVID-19.

The CDR3 DNA sequence: TGTGCCAGCTCACTTACAGGGGGCGGATTCTCCTACAATGAGCAGTTCTTC. It translates to CASSLTGGGFSYNEQFF. This chain links TRBV18 with TRBJ2-1; TRBD1 matches at 9 bases. J was trimmed by 0 bases and V by 4 bases; bases with no gene match: 7. Germline V gene sequence: CDR1 KGHSH, CDR2 LQKENI. This CDR3 has 17 residues.

This clone was observed a handful of times. The gene calls are TRBV6-5 and TRBJ1-5, with 8 bases matching TRBD1. Per the germline V gene, CDR1 is MNHEY and CDR2 is SVGAGI. CDR3 length: 14 amino acids. V dropped 2 bases and J dropped 5; count of bases not matched to a gene: 2. The CDR3 is CASSYGQGDQPQHF. Written as DNA, the CDR3 is TGTGCCAGCAGTTACGGACAGGGCGATCAGCCCCAGCATTTT.

This chain joins TRBV27 and TRBJ2-1; D is possibly TRBD2 (6 bases). The CDR3 runs to 14 residues. V lost 8 bases, J lost 9 bases, and 20 bases lay in between. The germline CDR1 and CDR2 sequences are MNHEY and SMNVEV (reference sequence). This chain's CDR3 is CASGNETRRGEQFF. DNA for the CDR3: TGTGCCAGCGGAAACGAGACTAGAAGGGGTGAGCAGTTCTTC.

The genes are TRBV2 and TRBJ2-2; no clear D gene. The CDR3 spans 15 residues. V lost 3 bases, J lost 0 bases, and 8 bases lay in between. Germline loops: CDR1 SNHLY, CDR2 FYNNEI. CDR3 sequence (DNA): TGTGCCAGCAGTGATACACCACCGAACACCGGGGAGCTGTTTTTT. This gives the protein CASSDTPPNTGELFF.